The 27 T cell receptor beta chains reported below all come from one sample, sequenced in a study of PD-1 blockade in classical Hodgkin lymphoma. No patient escaped relapse after autologous stem cell transplantation, and brentuximab vedotin exposure varied. Profiled with immunoSEQ multiplex PCR; TCRdb holds only in-frame clones, not every one. Of 20,000 to 25,000 clones in the sample, about three quarters were seen once. Sample: peripheral blood mononuclear cells (PBMCs), taken before the second cycle of nivolumab. The source of these receptors is a human donor with classical Hodgkin lymphoma.

This clone was recorded a few times. The rearrangement uses TRBV25-1 and TRBJ1-4; D is perhaps TRBD1 (5 bases). V was clipped by 4 bases and J by 4 bases, with 16 bases between them. Germline-derived CDR1 and CDR2 are MGHDK and SYGVNS. The CDR3 consists of 16 residues. The CDR3, as DNA: TGTGCCAGCAGTGTAGAGGGGATGGGAATTAATGAAAAACTGTTTTTT. It translates to CASSVEGMGINEKLFF.

The chain combines TRBV19 with TRBJ1-2; D is perhaps TRBD1 (5 bases). Per the germline V gene, CDR1 is LNHDA and CDR2 is SQIVND (reference sequence). This CDR3 comprises 18 residues. The V and J ends lost 9 bases and 0 bases respectively, with 26 bases between them. In DNA, the CDR3 is TGTGCCAGCCGGACGGGGGGACTTTCAGGGACCTCTAACTATGGCTACACCTTC. Translating it yields CASRTGGLSGTSNYGYTF.

The chain is built from TRBV19 and TRBJ1-2; D not resolved. CDR3 length: 12 amino acids. Looked up from germline, CDR1 is LNHDA and CDR2 is SQIVND (reference sequence). The ends were cut back, 0 bases at V and 6 bases at J, with 5 bases in the middle. The CDR3 spells CASSIERDGYTF. DNA for the CDR3: TGTGCCAGTAGTATAGAACGGGATGGCTACACCTTC.

The chain joins TRBV19 to TRBJ2-3; D is possibly TRBD2 (5 bases). The CDR3 loop spans 13 amino acids. CDR1 LNHDA and CDR2 SQIVND come from the germline V gene (reference sequence). Trimming took off 9 bases at V and 1 base at J, with 11 bases between the two ends. CDR3 loop: CASWGDGTDTQYF. CDR3 sequence (DNA): TGTGCCAGCTGGGGAGACGGCACAGATACGCAGTATTTT.

This sequence joins TRBV5-6 and TRBJ2-1, with D perhaps matching TRBD2 (6 bases). The germline CDR1 and CDR2 sequences are SGHDT and YYEEEE. CDR3 length: 13 amino acids. V was shortened by 0 bases and J by 10 bases, with 11 bases between the two germline ends. CDR3 nucleotides: TGTGCCAGCAGCTTGGGTTGGGGGGACGAGCAGTTCTTC. Protein: CASSLGWGDEQFF.

V gene TRBV6-6 combines with J gene TRBJ2-7, with 8 bases that match TRBD1. V dropped 8 bases and J dropped 2; count of bases not matched to a gene: 8. There are 14 residues in the CDR3. CDR1 is MNHNY and CDR2 is SVGAGI in the germline V gene (reference sequence). CDR3 protein: CASSLRDRTYEQYF. CDR3 sequence (DNA): TGTGCCAGCTCCTTACGGGACAGGACCTACGAGCAGTACTTC.

This clone was detected only a few times. The chain uses TRBV5-1 and TRBJ2-5; tentatively, D is TRBD1 or TRBD2 (6 bases each). Trimming took 7 bases from V and 3 from J, leaving 16 bases between them. The length of the CDR3 is 14 residues. Germline lookup yields CDR1 SGHRS and CDR2 YFSETQ. CDR3 amino acids: CASGPAGEEETQYF. The CDR3 region has the DNA TGCGCCAGCGGACCGGCAGGGGAGGAAGAGACCCAGTACTTC. Full variable domain (remainder filled in from reference TRBV5-1 and TRBJ2-5): KAGVTQTPRYLIKTRGQQVTLSCSPISGHRSVSWYQQTPGQGLQFLFEYFSETQRNKGNFPGRFSGRQFSNSRSEMNVSTLELGDSALYLCASGPAGEEETQYFGPGTRLLVL.

Points on this clone: The same CDR3 is also encoded by other DNA sequences in this sample. This sequence joins TRBV19 and TRBJ1-2; TRBD1 might be the D (5 bases). The CDR3 has 16 residues. Germline values: CDR1 LNHDA, CDR2 SQIVND (reference sequence). Trimming left V 3 bases short and J 2 bases short, with 16 bases between. The chain's CDR3 is CASSIETGLPNYGYTF. In DNA, the CDR3 is TGTGCCAGTAGTATCGAAACGGGACTGCCGAACTATGGCTACACCTTC.

CDR3 sequence reads: CASSKYGQGADTEAFF. CDR3 in DNA: TGTGCCAGCAGCAAGTATGGACAGGGGGCAGACACTGAAGCTTTCTTT. This sequence joins TRBV21-1 and TRBJ1-1; the table's D call, TRBD1, has no DNA check behind it. TRBV21-1 is recorded as a pseudogene. The CDR3 has 16 residues.

The rearrangement joins TRBV5-1 to TRBJ2-1; TRBD2 aligns across 10 bases. The J segment lost 4 bases and the V segment lost 0 bases, leaving 4 bases of the junction unmatched. The CDR3 runs to 16 residues. Germline V lookup: CDR1 SGHRS, CDR2 YFSETQ. CDR3 amino acids: CASSLEASGGYNEQFF. For the CDR3, the DNA is TGCGCCAGCAGCTTGGAGGCTAGCGGGGGTTACAATGAGCAGTTCTTC.

This chain uses TRBV30 with TRBJ2-2; D is uncertain. Germline CDR1 and CDR2: GTSNPN and SVGIG (reference sequence). With 4 bases removed from V and 6 bases from J, the gap between germline ends came to 9 bases. This CDR3 is 12 amino acids long. CDR3: CAWTYTSGELFF. In DNA, the CDR3 is TGTGCCTGGACGTATACTTCCGGGGAGCTGTTTTTT.

In its sample, this clone was seen once. The gene calls are TRBV29-1 and TRBJ2-4, with TRBD1 matching 8 bases. Per the germline V gene, CDR1 is SQVTM and CDR2 is ANQGSEA. V dropped 3 bases and J dropped 4; count of bases not matched to a gene: 2. The CDR3 covers 13 residues. The CDR3 here is CSVEGQAKNIQYF. The CDR3 nucleotides read TGCAGCGTTGAGGGACAGGCTAAAAACATTCAGTACTTC.

The chain couples TRBV10-3 to TRBJ2-2; the D gene is possibly TRBD1 (6 bases). V was pared by 11 bases and J by 3 bases, with 16 bases between. The CDR3 runs 14 residues. The germline V gene has CDR1 ENHRY and CDR2 SYGVKD. The CDR3 loop reads CAGQQGMYTGELFF. The CDR3 nucleotides read TGTGCCGGGCAACAGGGAATGTACACCGGGGAGCTGTTTTTT.

The chain links TRBV10-1 to TRBJ1-1; perhaps TRBD1 as D (6 bases). V was clipped by 3 bases and J by 7 bases, with 15 bases between them. CDR1 and CDR2 from the germline V gene are WNHNN and SYGVQD (reference sequence). The CDR3 is 14 residues long. Here the CDR3 reads CASSEGGGINEAFF. The CDR3 DNA is TGCGCCAGCAGTGAAGGGGGGGGGATTAATGAAGCTTTCTTT.

This chain joins TRBV30 and TRBJ1-4; possible D gene TRBD1, 5 bases. V was trimmed by 5 bases and J by 5 bases, leaving 21 bases between them. This CDR3 has 16 residues. Germline assignment: CDR1 GTSNPN and CDR2 SVGIG (reference sequence). The CDR3 sequence is CAWLWDLPRQNEKLFF. Written as DNA, the CDR3 is TGTGCCTGGCTTTGGGACCTCCCACGGCAAAATGAAAAACTGTTTTTT.

The chain recombines TRBV2 with TRBJ1-5, with TRBD1 matching 8 bases. Germline loops: CDR1 SNHLY, CDR2 FYNNEI. The CDR3 contains 16 residues. V trimming: 4 bases; J trimming: 5 bases; junction bases outside the gene matches: 10. The CDR3 nucleotides are TGTGCCAGCAGTGGACAGGGGAGTAAGGAGGATCAGCCCCAGCATTTT. This codes for CASSGQGSKEDQPQHF.

This clone was found a few times. The CDR3 DNA reads as TGTGCCTGGAGTGTGGGCGGGGGAGGCTCCTACGAGCAGTACTTC. Translated, it gives CAWSVGGGGSYEQYF. This chain joins TRBV30 and TRBJ2-7; 7 nucleotides agree with TRBD2. The CDR3 loop spans 15 amino acids. Germline trimming cut 0 bases from V and 0 bases from J; bases unmatched to any gene: 5. Germline V gene data show CDR1 as GTSNPN and CDR2 as SVGIG (reference sequence). The full variable domain, rest sourced from reference TRBV30 and TRBJ2-7, is SQTIHQWPATLVQPVGSPLSLECTVEGTSNPNLYWYRQAAGRGLQLLFYSVGIGQISSEVPQNLSASRPQDRQFILSSKKLLLSDSGFYLCAWSVGGGGSYEQYFGPGTRLTVT.

The rearrangement joins TRBV7-8 to TRBJ1-2; 10 bases align to TRBD1. Losses at the gene ends were 2 bases for V and 7 bases for J; bases not matched to a gene: 10. Looked up from germline, CDR1 is SGHVS and CDR2 is FQNEAQ. This CDR3 contains 16 residues. This CDR3 is CASSLPPTGGRSGYTF. DNA of the CDR3: TGTGCCAGCAGCTTACCCCCGACAGGGGGCAGGAGTGGCTACACCTTC.

This chain uses TRBV7-2 with TRBJ2-7; 7 nucleotides line up with TRBD2. Trimming took 4 bases from V and 7 from J; bases not matched to a gene: 13. CDR1 and CDR2 (germline): SGHTA, FQGNSA. This CDR3 contains 15 residues. The CDR3 region is CASSSWREISVEQYF. CDR3 in DNA: TGTGCCAGCAGCTCGTGGCGGGAGATTTCAGTTGAGCAGTACTTC.

The chain joins TRBV28 to TRBJ2-7, with D maybe TRBD2 (6 bases). The germline gives CDR1 MDHEN, CDR2 SYDVKM. The CDR3 has 14 residues. The ends were cut back, 6 bases at V and 0 bases at J, with 12 bases in the middle. CDR3 sequence: CASRLGGNSYEQYF. DNA for the CDR3: TGTGCCAGCAGGCTCGGGGGTAACTCCTACGAGCAGTACTTC.

In this sample, this clone turned up once. At one of its ends the junction is not consistent with the germline gene, which may arise from a read error. This rearrangement joins TRBV11-3 to TRBJ2-2, with D maybe TRBD1 (6 bases). Germline values: CDR1 SGHNT, CDR2 YENEEA. The CDR3 is 15 amino acids. CDR3 residues: CVSSLGLGGHGELFF. In DNA, the CDR3 is TGTGTCAGCAGCTTAGGTCTTGGGGGACACGGGGAGCTGTTTTTT.

V gene TRBV19 combines with J gene TRBJ1-2; 9 bases agree with TRBD1. Germline lookup yields CDR1 LNHDA and CDR2 SQIVND (reference sequence). The CDR3 sequence is 13 residues long. The V segment lost 11 bases and the J segment 3 bases; nucleotides outside the gene matches: 7. The CDR3 is CASGDRAYYGYTF. The DNA of the CDR3 is TGTGCCTCAGGGGACAGGGCCTACTATGGCTACACCTTC.

This clone was seen a handful of times. The sample carries other DNA sequences with the same CDR3. The chain uses TRBV5-5 and TRBJ1-5; D is ambiguous. Germline V CDR1 and CDR2: SGHKS, YYEKEE (reference sequence). CDR3 length: 13 amino acids. With 1 base removed from V and 5 bases from J, the gap between germline ends came to 7 bases. DNA of the CDR3: TGTGCCAGCAGCTTGCCTGGGGATCAGCCCCAGCATTTT. It encodes CASSLPGDQPQHF.

This sequence joins TRBV27 and TRBJ2-7; either TRBD1 or TRBD2 may fit D (5 bases each). Looked up from germline, CDR1 is MNHEY and CDR2 is SMNVEV (reference sequence). The V end lost 10 bases, the J end lost 0 bases, and 19 bases lay between the germline ends. This CDR3 has 15 residues. Written as DNA, the CDR3 is TGTGCCACTAGAATCGTGGGGGTGAGCTCCTACGAGCAGTACTTC. Its protein product is CATRIVGVSSYEQYF.

In DNA form, the CDR3 reads TGTGCCAGCAGCGCCCTATATGGCTACACCTTC. It is translated as CASSALYGYTF. The rearrangement links TRBV9 to TRBJ1-2, with no clear D. Germline V lookup: CDR1 SGDLS, CDR2 YYNGEE. V lost 3 bases, J lost 5 bases, and 5 bases lay in between. The length of the CDR3 is 11 residues.

This clone appeared a few times. The chain employs TRBV10-2 and TRBJ2-2, with a possible D match to TRBD1 (5 bases). This CDR3 is 17 amino acids long. CDR1 WSHSY and CDR2 SAAADI come from the germline V gene. The V and J ends lost 0 bases and 0 bases respectively, with 11 bases between them. CDR3 region: CASSESIWGTNTGELFF. The CDR3 DNA sequence: TGCGCCAGCAGTGAGTCGATCTGGGGCACGAACACCGGGGAGCTGTTTTTT.

The sample holds one count of this clone. This rearrangement joins TRBV6-5 to TRBJ2-3; a possible D gene is TRBD2 (7 bases). Germline-derived CDR1 and CDR2 are MNHEY and SVGAGI. CDR3 length equals 14 residues. V was clipped by 4 bases and J by 4 bases, with 12 bases between them. CDR3 in DNA: TGTGCCAGCAGTTCGGGGGGCGCTTCAGATACGCAGTATTTT. Residues: CASSSGGASDTQYF.